The 26 T cell receptor beta chains reported below all come from one sample, sequenced in a study of cytomegalovirus exposure and HLA in healthy donors. PCR primers comprised 60 Vbeta and 13 Jbeta primers. Assay used: immunoSEQ multiplex PCR; TCRdb lists only in-frame clones, some missing. The data contain 90,000 or so clones, 80% of them singletons. The material sequenced was PBMCs. The source of these receptors is a woman in her forties or fifties in good health and CMV-seropositive.

This clone has a handful of counts. The V call is TRBV4-1, the J call TRBJ2-7, with a tentative D call TRBD1 (5 bases). Germline lookup yields CDR1 MGHRA and CDR2 YSYEKL. The CDR3 contains 14 residues. Trimming left V 4 bases short and J 6 bases short, with 16 bases between. The CDR3: CASSLSLGQGEQYV. Written as DNA, the CDR3 is TGCGCCAGCAGCCTCTCTTTAGGTCAGGGCGAGCAGTACGTC.

The chain has TRBV7-9 and TRBJ1-2, with D unclear. V gave up 5 bases and J gave up 8 bases, with 12 bases separating them. The germline V gene has CDR1 SEHNR and CDR2 FQNEAQ (reference sequence). The CDR3 is 12 residues long. As DNA, the CDR3 is TGTGCCAGCAGCCCCAATGGGCACGGCTACACCTTC. Translating gives CASSPNGHGYTF.

This chain joins TRBV6-1 and TRBJ1-2; tentatively, D is TRBD1 (6 bases). Germline V gene sequence: CDR1 MNHNS, CDR2 SASEGT. CDR3 size: 14 residues. V was cut by 3 bases and J by 4 bases, with 12 bases left in between. As DNA, the CDR3 is TGTGCCAGCAGTGAGCCAACAGGGATCTATGGCTACACCTTC. This codes for CASSEPTGIYGYTF.

The gene calls are TRBV2 and TRBJ1-5; 8 bases line up with TRBD1. In germline, CDR1 is SNHLY, CDR2 FYNNEI. This CDR3 has 15 residues. J was trimmed by 7 bases and V by 6 bases; bases with no gene match: 11. CDR3 sequence: CASRRRTGLNQPQHF. CDR3 DNA sequence: TGTGCCAGCAGGCGGAGGACAGGGCTTAACCAGCCCCAGCATTTT.

The CDR3 spells CASSLSGAVANSPLHF. The CDR3 DNA follows: TGTGCCAGCAGTTTATCAGGGGCGGTGGCTAATTCACCCCTCCACTTT. The chain uses TRBV27 and TRBJ1-6; weak D call: TRBD1 (5 bases). V lost 0 bases, J lost 6 bases, and 12 bases lay in between. Germline CDR1 is MNHEY and CDR2 is SMNVEV (reference sequence). The CDR3 spans 16 residues.

The chain couples TRBV6-4 to TRBJ1-1; 9 bases map to TRBD1. CDR3 length equals 13 residues. Germline trimming cut 4 bases from V and 8 bases from J; bases unmatched to any gene: 5. The germline gives CDR1 MRHNA, CDR2 SNTAGT. The CDR3 loop is CASSATGGDEAFF. CDR3 bases: TGTGCCAGCAGTGCCACAGGGGGCGACGAAGCTTTCTTT.

In its sample, this clone was seen once. V gene TRBV5-6 combines with J gene TRBJ1-4; D ambiguous. The germline CDR1 and CDR2 sequences are SGHDT and YYEEEE. This CDR3 is 13 amino acids long. V lost 4 bases and J lost 8, with 12 bases in between. The CDR3 nucleotides read TGTGCCAGCAGCCGACGAGGGAAAGAAAAACTGTTTTTT. The encoded protein is CASSRRGKEKLFF.

This clone has just one count. The gene calls are TRBV4-2 and TRBJ1-6; D gene unclear. Germline V gene lookup returns CDR1 LGHNA and CDR2 YNFKEQ. The CDR3 is 13 residues long. V dropped 0 bases and J dropped 10 bases, with 7 bases sitting between them. CDR3 coding DNA: TGTGCCAGCAGCCAAGAGTTGAGGTCACCCCTCCACTTT. Its protein product is CASSQELRSPLHF.

The chain links TRBV6-5 to TRBJ2-1, with TRBD2 matching 10 bases. Germline CDR1 MNHEY, CDR2 SVGAGI. V dropped 0 bases and J dropped 8; count of bases not matched to a gene: 7. CDR3 size: 16 residues. In DNA form, the CDR3 reads TGTGCCAGCAGTTACTCGATACTAGCGGGAAGAGATGAGCAGTTCTTC. Translated: CASSYSILAGRDEQFF.

This chain uses TRBV7-2 with TRBJ1-1; D perhaps matches TRBD1 (6 bases). CDR3 length: 13 amino acids. Deletions cut 5 bases from V and 1 base from J, with 8 bases between. Germline CDR1 is SGHTA and CDR2 is FQGNSA. For the CDR3, the DNA is TGTGCCAGCAGCGCGGACAGGAACACTGAAGCTTTCTTT. Translated: CASSADRNTEAFF.

The chain employs TRBV12-5 and TRBJ2-7, with D maybe TRBD1 (6 bases). Germline-derived CDR1 and CDR2 are LGHNT and FRNRAP. The CDR3 is made up of 18 amino acids. V was cut by 7 bases and J by 3 bases, with 28 bases left in between. The CDR3 loop is CASALGIGGLIPIYEQYF. The CDR3 nucleotides are TGTGCTAGTGCCTTGGGGATAGGGGGTCTTATCCCGATCTACGAGCAGTACTTC.

This sequence joins TRBV9 and TRBJ1-6; 8 positions agree with TRBD1. Looked up from germline, CDR1 is SGDLS and CDR2 is YYNGEE. V was pared by 0 bases and J by 9 bases, with 5 bases of the junction left unmatched. This CDR3 is 15 amino acids long. CDR3 protein: CASSVEGRGPSPLHF. CDR3 nucleotides: TGTGCCAGCAGCGTAGAAGGCAGGGGGCCTTCACCCCTCCACTTT.

V gene TRBV5-6 combines with J gene TRBJ2-4; D is perhaps TRBD1 (5 bases). The CDR3 consists of 13 residues. Germline values: CDR1 SGHDT, CDR2 YYEEEE. Between the trimmed V and J ends, which lost 6 bases and 6 bases, there was a span of 13 bases. CDR3 DNA sequence: TGTGCCAGCACACAGCAGGGCAGAAACATTCAGTACTTC. Its translation: CASTQQGRNIQYF. The entire variable domain, with the rest obtained from reference TRBV5-6 and TRBJ2-4, is as follows: DAGVTQSPTHLIKTRGQQVTLRCSPKSGHDTVSWYQQALGQGPQFIFQYYEEEERQRGNFPDRFSGHQFPNYSSELNVNALLLGDSALYLCASTQQGRNIQYFGAGTRLSVL.

The V and J genes are TRBV21-1 and TRBJ2-7; TRBD1, the table's D call, lacks a check against the DNA. TRBV21-1 is labeled a pseudogene. CDR3 size: 12 residues. CDR3 in amino acids: CASSSDRSEQYV. The DNA of the CDR3 is TGTGCCAGCAGCAGCGACAGGAGCGAGCAGTACGTC.

This clone was observed a single time. The CDR3 nucleotides are TGCGCCAGCAGACAGGGGGCGTCCGGAGAGCAGTACTTC. It specifies CASRQGASGEQYF. This chain uses TRBV10-2 with TRBJ2-7; 9 positions agree with TRBD1. Losses at the gene ends were 6 bases for V and 7 bases for J; bases not matched to a gene: 7. Looked up from germline, CDR1 is WSHSY and CDR2 is SAAADI. This CDR3 comprises 13 residues.

The rearrangement joins TRBV5-1 to TRBJ1-1, with TRBD1 identical over 9 bases. The CDR3 extends over 13 amino acids. Unmatched junction bases numbered 4, after V lost 5 bases and J lost 5 bases. Per germline, CDR1 SGHRS and CDR2 YFSETQ. CDR3 sequence: CASSDRGYTEAFF. CDR3 DNA: TGCGCCAGCAGTGACAGGGGGTATACTGAAGCTTTCTTT. Combining the CDR3 with reference TRBV5-1 and TRBJ1-1 gives the whole variable domain KAGVTQTPRYLIKTRGQQVTLSCSPISGHRSVSWYQQTPGQGLQFLFEYFSETQRNKGNFPGRFSGRQFSNSRSEMNVSTLELGDSALYLCASSDRGYTEAFFGQGTRLTVV.

V gene TRBV5-8 combines with J gene TRBJ2-3; D may be TRBD2 (6 bases). The V gene lost 1 base and the J gene lost 2 bases, with 14 bases spanning the gap. The CDR3 is 16 residues long. Germline CDR1 SGHTS, CDR2 YDEGEE. The CDR3 region is CASSLNPGGYTDTQYF. The CDR3 DNA is TGTGCCAGCAGCTTGAATCCCGGGGGATACACAGATACGCAGTATTTT.

The V and J genes are TRBV7-6 and TRBJ2-2, with TRBD2 identical over 7 bases. CDR3 length: 17 residues. V gave up 0 bases and J gave up 3 bases; unmatched junction bases: 7. The germline CDR1 and CDR2 sequences are SGHVS and FNYEAQ. The CDR3 DNA sequence: TGTGCCAGCAGCTTAGCACTTTCTGCGGGGGACACCGGGGAGCTGTTTTTT. Amino acids: CASSLALSAGDTGELFF. The complete variable domain, with remaining parts taken from reference TRBV7-6 and TRBJ2-2, reads GAGVSQSPRYKVTKRGQDVALRCDPISGHVSLYWYRQALGQGPEFLTYFNYEAQQDKSGLPNDRFSAERPEGSISTLTIQRTEQRDSAMYRCASSLALSAGDTGELFFGEGSRLTVL.

This chain uses TRBV5-1 with TRBJ1-5; no definite D call. Germline V gene sequence: CDR1 SGHRS, CDR2 YFSETQ. The V gene lost 4 bases and the J gene lost 0 bases, with 11 bases spanning the gap. CDR3 length: 15 amino acids. The CDR3: CASSPSGSSNQPQHF. CDR3 DNA: TGCGCCAGCAGCCCCTCCGGGAGTAGCAATCAGCCCCAGCATTTT. Based on the CDR3 plus reference TRBV5-1 and TRBJ1-5, the full variable domain is KAGVTQTPRYLIKTRGQQVTLSCSPISGHRSVSWYQQTPGQGLQFLFEYFSETQRNKGNFPGRFSGRQFSNSRSEMNVSTLELGDSALYLCASSPSGSSNQPQHFGDGTRLSIL.

The J gene is TRBJ1-6, the V gene TRBV6-5; 7 nucleotides match TRBD1. The germline CDR1 and CDR2 sequences are MNHEY and SVGAGI. Trimming at V came to 6 bases and at J to 10 bases, leaving 9 bases not matched to a gene. This CDR3 spans 14 amino acids. The CDR3: CASSRTGRGSPLHF. DNA for the CDR3: TGTGCCAGCAGCAGGACAGGCCGAGGGTCACCCCTCCACTTT.

V is TRBV2 and J is TRBJ2-7; no reliable D call. The ends were cut back, 0 bases at V and 10 bases at J, with 10 bases in the middle. CDR1 is SNHLY, CDR2 FYNNEI, per germline. The CDR3 is 12 amino acids. This CDR3 reads CASSEARVGQYF. CDR3 nucleotide sequence: TGTGCCAGCAGTGAAGCACGGGTCGGACAGTACTTC.

This clone was seen a single time. The chain is built from TRBV7-6 and TRBJ1-5; D is possibly TRBD1 (5 bases). V was cut by 2 bases and J by 11 bases, with 16 bases left in between. CDR1 and CDR2 (germline): SGHVS, FNYEAQ. This CDR3 spans 14 amino acids. CDR3 amino acids: CASSLTGGGEAQHF. CDR3 nucleotide sequence: TGTGCCAGCAGCTTAACTGGGGGAGGTGAAGCCCAGCATTTT.

In its sample, this clone was seen a few times. This chain connects TRBV29-1 to TRBJ2-6, with D perhaps TRBD1 (6 bases). This CDR3 spans 14 amino acids. The germline V gene has CDR1 SQVTM and CDR2 ANQGSEA. Deletions cut 6 bases from V and 2 bases from J, with 11 bases between. Here the CDR3 DNA reads TGCAGCGTCTCAGGGGAAGCTGGGGCCAACGTCCTGACTTTC. Its protein is CSVSGEAGANVLTF.

The rearrangement links TRBV11-2 to TRBJ1-6; 12 nucleotides line up with TRBD1. This CDR3 has 18 amino acids. Trimming removed 1 base from V and 9 bases from J; junction bases left unmatched: 10. Germline V lookup: CDR1 SGHAT, CDR2 FQNNGV. CDR3 loop: CASSLGFGTGGDRSPLHF. CDR3 sequence (DNA): TGTGCCAGCAGCTTAGGTTTCGGGACAGGGGGCGATCGTTCACCCCTCCACTTT.

The CDR3 DNA reads as TGTGCCAGCGCCAGAGAAGCGGGAGCCCTCAATGAGCAGTTCTTC. Protein product: CASAREAGALNEQFF. V is TRBV2 and J is TRBJ2-1; TRBD2 matches at 8 bases. The CDR3 sequence is 15 residues long. With V trimmed by 8 bases and J by 6 bases, 12 bases remained unmatched. The V gene's germline CDR1 is SNHLY and CDR2 FYNNEI.

This clone was picked up a small number of times. The chain links TRBV19 to TRBJ2-5, with TRBD1 identical over 12 bases. The CDR3 has 15 amino acids. V shed 3 bases, J shed 7 bases, and the junction held 6 bases outside the gene matches. Germline lookup yields CDR1 LNHDA and CDR2 SQIVND (reference sequence). The CDR3 DNA sequence: TGTGCCAGTAGTATTCAGGGACAGGGGGCAGGGACCCAGTACTTC. It is translated as CASSIQGQGAGTQYF.